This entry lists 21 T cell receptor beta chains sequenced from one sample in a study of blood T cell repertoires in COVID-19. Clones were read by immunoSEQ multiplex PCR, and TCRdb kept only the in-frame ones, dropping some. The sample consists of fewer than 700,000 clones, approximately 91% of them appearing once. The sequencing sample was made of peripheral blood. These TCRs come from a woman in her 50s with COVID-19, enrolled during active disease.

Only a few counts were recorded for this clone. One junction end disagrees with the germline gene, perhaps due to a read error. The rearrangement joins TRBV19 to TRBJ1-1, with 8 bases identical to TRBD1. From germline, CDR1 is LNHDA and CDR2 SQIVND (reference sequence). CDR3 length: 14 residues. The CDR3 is CASRIGQGHTEAFF. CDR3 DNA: TGTGCCAGTAGAATAGGACAGGGCCACACTGAAGCTTTCTTT.

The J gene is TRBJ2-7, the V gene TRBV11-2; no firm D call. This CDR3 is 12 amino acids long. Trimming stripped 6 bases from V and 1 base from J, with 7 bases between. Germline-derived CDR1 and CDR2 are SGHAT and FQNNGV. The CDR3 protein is CASSFFSYEQYF. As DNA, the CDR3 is TGTGCCAGCAGTTTCTTTTCCTACGAGCAGTACTTC. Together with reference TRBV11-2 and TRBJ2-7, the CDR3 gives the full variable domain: EAGVAQSPRYKIIEKRQSVAFWCNPISGHATLYWYQQILGQGPKLLIQFQNNGVVDDSQLPKDRFSAERLKGVDSTLKIQPAKLEDSAVYLCASSFFSYEQYFGPGTRLTVT.

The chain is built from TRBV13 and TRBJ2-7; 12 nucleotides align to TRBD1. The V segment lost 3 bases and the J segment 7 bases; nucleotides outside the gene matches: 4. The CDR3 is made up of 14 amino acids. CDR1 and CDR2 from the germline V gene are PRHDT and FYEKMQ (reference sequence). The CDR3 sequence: CASSFRDRGLEQYF. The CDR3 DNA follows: TGTGCCAGCAGCTTCCGGGACAGGGGGCTTGAGCAGTACTTC.

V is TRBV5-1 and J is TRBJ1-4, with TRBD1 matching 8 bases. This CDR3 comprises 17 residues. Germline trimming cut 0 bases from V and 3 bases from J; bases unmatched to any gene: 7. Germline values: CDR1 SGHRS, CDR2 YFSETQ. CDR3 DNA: TGCGCCAGCAGCTTGGGACAGGGGCCCTTCCCTAATGAAAAACTGTTTTTT. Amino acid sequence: CASSLGQGPFPNEKLFF.

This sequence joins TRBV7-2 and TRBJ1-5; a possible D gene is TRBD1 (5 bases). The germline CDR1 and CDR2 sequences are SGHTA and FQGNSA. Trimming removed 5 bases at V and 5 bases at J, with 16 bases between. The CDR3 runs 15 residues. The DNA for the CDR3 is TGTGCCAGCAGCCCAGGGAAATCCCACTATCAGCCCCAGCATTTT. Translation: CASSPGKSHYQPQHF.

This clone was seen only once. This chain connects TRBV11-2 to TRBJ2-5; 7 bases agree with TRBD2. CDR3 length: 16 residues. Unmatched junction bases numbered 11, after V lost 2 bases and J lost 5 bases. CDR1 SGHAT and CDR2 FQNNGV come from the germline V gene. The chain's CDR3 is CASSLNTPGEGETQYF. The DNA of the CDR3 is TGTGCCAGCAGCTTAAATACCCCCGGGGAGGGGGAGACCCAGTACTTC. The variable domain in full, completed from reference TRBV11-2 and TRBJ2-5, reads EAGVAQSPRYKIIEKRQSVAFWCNPISGHATLYWYQQILGQGPKLLIQFQNNGVVDDSQLPKDRFSAERLKGVDSTLKIQPAKLEDSAVYLCASSLNTPGEGETQYFGPGTRLLVL.

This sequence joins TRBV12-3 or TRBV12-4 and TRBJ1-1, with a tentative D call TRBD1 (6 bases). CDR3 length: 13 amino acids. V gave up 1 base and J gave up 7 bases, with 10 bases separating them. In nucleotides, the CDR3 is TGTGCCAGCAGTTTAGTTCAGGGGAATGAAGCTTTCTTT. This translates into CASSLVQGNEAFF.

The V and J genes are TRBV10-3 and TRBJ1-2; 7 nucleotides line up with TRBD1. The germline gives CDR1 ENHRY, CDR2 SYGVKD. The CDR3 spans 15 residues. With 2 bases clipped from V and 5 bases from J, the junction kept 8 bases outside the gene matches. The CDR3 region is CAISERRDSPYGYTF. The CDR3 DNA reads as TGTGCCATCAGTGAGCGGCGGGACAGCCCATATGGCTACACCTTC.

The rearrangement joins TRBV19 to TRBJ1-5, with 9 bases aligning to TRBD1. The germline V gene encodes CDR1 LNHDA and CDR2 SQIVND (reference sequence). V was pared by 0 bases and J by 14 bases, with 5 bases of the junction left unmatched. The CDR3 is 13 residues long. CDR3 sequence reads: CASSIDQGQGEHF. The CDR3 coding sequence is TGTGCCAGTAGTATAGATCAGGGACAGGGTGAGCATTTT.

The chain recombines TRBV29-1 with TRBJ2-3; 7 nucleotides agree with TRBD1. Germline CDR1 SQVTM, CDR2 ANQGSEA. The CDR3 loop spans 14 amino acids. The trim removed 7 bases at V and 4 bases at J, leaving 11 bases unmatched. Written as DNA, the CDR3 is TGCAGCGGGGCAGCCGTTACAGGGGCAGATACGCAGTATTTT. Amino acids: CSGAAVTGADTQYF.

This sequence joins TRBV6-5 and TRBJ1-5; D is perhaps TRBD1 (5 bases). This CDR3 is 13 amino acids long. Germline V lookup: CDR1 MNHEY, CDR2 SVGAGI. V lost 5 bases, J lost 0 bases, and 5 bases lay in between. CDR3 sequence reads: CASSTGSNQPQHF. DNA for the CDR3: TGTGCCAGCAGTACAGGTAGCAATCAGCCCCAGCATTTT.

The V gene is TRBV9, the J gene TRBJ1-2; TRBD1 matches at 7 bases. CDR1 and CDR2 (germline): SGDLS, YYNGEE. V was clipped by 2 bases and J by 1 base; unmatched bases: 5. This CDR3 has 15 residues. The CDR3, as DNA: TGTGCCAGCAGCGTCACAGGGGCCAGTAACTATGGCTACACCTTC. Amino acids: CASSVTGASNYGYTF.

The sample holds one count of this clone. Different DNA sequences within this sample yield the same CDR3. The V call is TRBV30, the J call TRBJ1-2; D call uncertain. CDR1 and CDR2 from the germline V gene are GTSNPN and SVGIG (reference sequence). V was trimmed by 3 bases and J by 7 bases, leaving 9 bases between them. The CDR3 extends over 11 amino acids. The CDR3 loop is CAWRGRGGYTF. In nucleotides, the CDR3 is TGTGCCTGGAGAGGCCGAGGTGGCTACACCTTC.

The CDR3 reads CAISESGTSGRSSYNEQFF. The CDR3 nucleotides read TGTGCCATCAGTGAGTCCGGGACTAGCGGGAGGAGCTCCTACAATGAGCAGTTCTTC. The rearrangement joins TRBV10-3 to TRBJ2-1, with 15 bases identical to TRBD2. Germline V gives CDR1 ENHRY, CDR2 SYGVKD. V shed 0 bases and J 0 bases; nucleotides not matched to a gene: 3. This CDR3 has 19 amino acids.

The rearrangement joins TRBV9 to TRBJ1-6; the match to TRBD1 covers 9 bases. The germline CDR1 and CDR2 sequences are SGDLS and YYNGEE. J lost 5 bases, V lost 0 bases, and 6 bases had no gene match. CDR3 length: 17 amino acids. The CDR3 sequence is CASSVVRTGANNSPLHF. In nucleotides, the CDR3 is TGTGCCAGCAGCGTAGTTAGGACAGGGGCCAATAATTCACCCCTCCACTTT.

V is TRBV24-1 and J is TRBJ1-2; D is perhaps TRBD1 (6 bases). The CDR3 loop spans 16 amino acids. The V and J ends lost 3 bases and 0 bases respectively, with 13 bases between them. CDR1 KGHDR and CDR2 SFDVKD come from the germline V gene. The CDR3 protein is CATSDAGTHTNYGYTF. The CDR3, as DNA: TGTGCCACCAGTGATGCCGGGACACATACTAACTATGGCTACACCTTC.

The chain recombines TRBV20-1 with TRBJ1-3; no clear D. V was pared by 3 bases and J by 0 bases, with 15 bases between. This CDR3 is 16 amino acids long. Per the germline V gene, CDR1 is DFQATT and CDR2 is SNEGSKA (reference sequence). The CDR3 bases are TGCAGTGCTAGTCCCCGCAGGCAGACCTCTGGAAACACCATATATTTT. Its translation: CSASPRRQTSGNTIYF.

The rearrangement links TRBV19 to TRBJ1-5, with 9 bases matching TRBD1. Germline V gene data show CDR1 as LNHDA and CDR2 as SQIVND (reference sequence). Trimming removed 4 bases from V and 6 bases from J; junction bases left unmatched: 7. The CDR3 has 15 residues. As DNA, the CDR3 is TGTGCCAGTAGTACACCGGGACAGGGTGGTCAGCCCCAGCATTTT. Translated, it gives CASSTPGQGGQPQHF.

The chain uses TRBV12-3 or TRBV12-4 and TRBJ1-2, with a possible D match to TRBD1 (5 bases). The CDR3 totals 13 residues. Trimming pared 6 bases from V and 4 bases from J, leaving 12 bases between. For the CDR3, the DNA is TGTGCCAGCAGCTTACAGGAGGGCTATGGCTACACCTTC. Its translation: CASSLQEGYGYTF.

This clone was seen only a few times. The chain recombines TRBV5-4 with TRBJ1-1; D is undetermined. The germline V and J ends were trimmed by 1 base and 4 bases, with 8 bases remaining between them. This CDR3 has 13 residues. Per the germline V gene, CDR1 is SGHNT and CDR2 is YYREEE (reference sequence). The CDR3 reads CASSLFGSTEAFF. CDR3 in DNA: TGTGCCAGCAGCTTGTTCGGTTCCACTGAAGCTTTCTTT.

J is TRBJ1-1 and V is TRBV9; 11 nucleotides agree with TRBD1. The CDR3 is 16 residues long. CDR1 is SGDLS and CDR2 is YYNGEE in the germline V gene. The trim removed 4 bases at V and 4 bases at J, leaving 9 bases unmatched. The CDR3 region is CASSPWTGGEGTEAFF. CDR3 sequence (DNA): TGTGCCAGCAGCCCTTGGACAGGGGGCGAGGGCACTGAAGCTTTCTTT. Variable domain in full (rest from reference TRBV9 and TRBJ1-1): DSGVTQTPKHLITATGQRVTLRCSPRSGDLSVYWYQQSLDQGLQFLIQYYNGEERAKGNILERFSAQQFPDLHSELNLSSLELGDSALYFCASSPWTGGEGTEAFFGQGTRLTVV.